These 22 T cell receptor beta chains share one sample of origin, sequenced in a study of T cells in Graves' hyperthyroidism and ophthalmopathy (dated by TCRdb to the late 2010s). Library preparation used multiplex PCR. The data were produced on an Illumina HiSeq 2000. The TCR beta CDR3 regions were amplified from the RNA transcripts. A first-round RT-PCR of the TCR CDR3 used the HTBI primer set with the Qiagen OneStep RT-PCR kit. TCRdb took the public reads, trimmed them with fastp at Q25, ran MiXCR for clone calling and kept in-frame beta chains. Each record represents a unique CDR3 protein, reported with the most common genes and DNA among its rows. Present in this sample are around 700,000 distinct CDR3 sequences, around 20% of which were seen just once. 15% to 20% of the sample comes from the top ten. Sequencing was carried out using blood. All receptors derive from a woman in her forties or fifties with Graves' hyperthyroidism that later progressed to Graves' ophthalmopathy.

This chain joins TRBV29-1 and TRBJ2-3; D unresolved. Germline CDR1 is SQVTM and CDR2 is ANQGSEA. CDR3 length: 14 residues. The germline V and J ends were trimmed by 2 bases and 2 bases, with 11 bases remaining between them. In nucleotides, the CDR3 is TGCAGCGTTGAACTGGACCCAAACACAGATACGCAGTATTTT. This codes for CSVELDPNTDTQYF.

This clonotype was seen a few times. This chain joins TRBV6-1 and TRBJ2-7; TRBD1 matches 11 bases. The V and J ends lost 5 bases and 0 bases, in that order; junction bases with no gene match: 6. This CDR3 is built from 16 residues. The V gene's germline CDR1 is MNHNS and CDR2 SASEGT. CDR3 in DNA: TGTGCCAGCAGTTCGTCCGGGACAGGGGGCTCCTACGAGCAGTACTTC. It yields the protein CASSSSGTGGSYEQYF.

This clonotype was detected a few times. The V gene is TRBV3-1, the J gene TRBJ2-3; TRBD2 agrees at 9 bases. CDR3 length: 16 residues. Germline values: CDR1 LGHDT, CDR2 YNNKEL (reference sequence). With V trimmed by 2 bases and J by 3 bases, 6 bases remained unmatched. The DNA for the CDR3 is TGTGCCAGCAGCCAAATGCCTAGCGGGGTGACAGATACGCAGTATTTT. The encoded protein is CASSQMPSGVTDTQYF.

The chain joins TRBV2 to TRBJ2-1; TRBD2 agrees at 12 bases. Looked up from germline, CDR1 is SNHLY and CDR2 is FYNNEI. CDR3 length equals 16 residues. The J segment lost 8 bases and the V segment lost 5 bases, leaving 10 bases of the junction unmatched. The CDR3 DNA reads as TGTGCCAGCAGTCCAGAGCTAGCGGGGGGGCTCTATGAGCAGTTCTTC. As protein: CASSPELAGGLYEQFF. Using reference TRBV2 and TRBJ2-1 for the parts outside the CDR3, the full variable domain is EPEVTQTPSHQVTQMGQEVILRCVPISNHLYFYWYRQILGQKVEFLVSFYNNEISEKSEIFDDQFSVERPDGSNFTLKIRSTKLEDSAMYFCASSPELAGGLYEQFFGPGTRLTVL.

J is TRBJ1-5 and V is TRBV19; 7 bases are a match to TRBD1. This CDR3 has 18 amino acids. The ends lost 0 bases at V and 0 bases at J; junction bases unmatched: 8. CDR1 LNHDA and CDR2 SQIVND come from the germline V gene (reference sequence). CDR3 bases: TGTGCCAGTAGTATAGATTACAGGGGATACCTTAGCAATCAGCCCCAGCATTTT. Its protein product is CASSIDYRGYLSNQPQHF.

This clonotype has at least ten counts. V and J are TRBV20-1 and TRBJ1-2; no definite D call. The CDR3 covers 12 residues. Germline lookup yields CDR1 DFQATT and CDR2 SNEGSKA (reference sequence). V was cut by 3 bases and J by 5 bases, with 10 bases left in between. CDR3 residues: CSARDQVYGYTF. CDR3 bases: TGCAGTGCTAGGGACCAGGTTTATGGCTACACCTTC.

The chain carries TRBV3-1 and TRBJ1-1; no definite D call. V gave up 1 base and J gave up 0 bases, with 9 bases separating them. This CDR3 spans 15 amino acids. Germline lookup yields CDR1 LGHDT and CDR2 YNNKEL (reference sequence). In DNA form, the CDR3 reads TGTGCCAGCAGCCAAGGAGAGGGCATGAACACTGAAGCTTTCTTT. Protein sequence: CASSQGEGMNTEAFF.

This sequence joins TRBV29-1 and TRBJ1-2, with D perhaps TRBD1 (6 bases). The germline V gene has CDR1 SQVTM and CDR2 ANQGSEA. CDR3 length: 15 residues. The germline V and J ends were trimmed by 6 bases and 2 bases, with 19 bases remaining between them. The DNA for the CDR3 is TGCAGCGTCACCCACTCGACAGGAGGGAACTATGGCTACACCTTC. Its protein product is CSVTHSTGGNYGYTF.

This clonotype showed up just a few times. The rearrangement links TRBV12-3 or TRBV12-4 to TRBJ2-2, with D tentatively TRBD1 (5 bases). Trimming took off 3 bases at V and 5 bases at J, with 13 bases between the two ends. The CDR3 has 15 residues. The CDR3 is CASSLAGLGTGELFF. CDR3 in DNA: TGTGCCAGCAGTTTGGCAGGGTTAGGGACCGGGGAGCTGTTTTTT.

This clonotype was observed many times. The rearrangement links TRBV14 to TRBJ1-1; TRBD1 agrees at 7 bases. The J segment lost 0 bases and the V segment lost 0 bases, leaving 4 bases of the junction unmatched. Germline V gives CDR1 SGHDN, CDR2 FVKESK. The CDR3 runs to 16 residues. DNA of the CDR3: TGTGCCAGCAGCCAAGACTGGACAGGACTGAACACTGAAGCTTTCTTT. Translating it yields CASSQDWTGLNTEAFF.

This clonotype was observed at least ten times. DNA for the CDR3: TGTGCCAGCAGTTTATACAGGGGGGATCAGCCCCAGCATTTT. Its protein is CASSLYRGDQPQHF. This chain links TRBV12-3 or TRBV12-4 with TRBJ1-5, with 8 bases matching TRBD1. The CDR3 is 14 amino acids. V shed 2 bases, J shed 5 bases, and the junction held 2 bases outside the gene matches.

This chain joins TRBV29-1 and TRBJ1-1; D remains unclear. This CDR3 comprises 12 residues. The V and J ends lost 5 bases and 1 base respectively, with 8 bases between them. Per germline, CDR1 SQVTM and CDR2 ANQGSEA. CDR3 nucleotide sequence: TGCAGCGTTTTATTATCGAACACTGAAGCTTTCTTT. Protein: CSVLLSNTEAFF. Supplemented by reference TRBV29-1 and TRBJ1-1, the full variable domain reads SAVISQKPSRDICQRGTSLTIQCQVDSQVTMMFWYRQQPGQSLTLIATANQGSEATYESGFVIDKFPISRPNLTFSTLTVSNMSPEDSSIYLCSVLLSNTEAFFGQGTRLTVV.

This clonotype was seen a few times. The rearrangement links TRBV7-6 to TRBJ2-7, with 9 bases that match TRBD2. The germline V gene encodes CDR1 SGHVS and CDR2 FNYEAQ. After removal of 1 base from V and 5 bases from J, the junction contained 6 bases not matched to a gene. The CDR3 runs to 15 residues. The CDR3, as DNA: TGTGCCAGCAGCTTAGTAGCGGGGGAGTACGACGAGCAGTACTTC. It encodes CASSLVAGEYDEQYF.

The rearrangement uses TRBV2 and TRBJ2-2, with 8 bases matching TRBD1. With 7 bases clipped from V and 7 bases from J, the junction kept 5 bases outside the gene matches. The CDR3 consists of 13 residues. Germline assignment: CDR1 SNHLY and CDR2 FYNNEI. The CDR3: CASTRGPVGELFF. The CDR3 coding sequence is TGTGCCAGCACCAGGGGGCCGGTCGGGGAGCTGTTTTTT.

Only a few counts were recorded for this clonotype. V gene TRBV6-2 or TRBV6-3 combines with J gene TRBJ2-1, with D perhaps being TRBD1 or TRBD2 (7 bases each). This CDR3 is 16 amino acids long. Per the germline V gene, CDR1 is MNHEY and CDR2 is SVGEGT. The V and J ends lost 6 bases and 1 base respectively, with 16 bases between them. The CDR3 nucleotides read TGTGCCAGCAGACCAGGGGGGGCCGGGTCCTACAATGAGCAGTTCTTC. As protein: CASRPGGAGSYNEQFF.

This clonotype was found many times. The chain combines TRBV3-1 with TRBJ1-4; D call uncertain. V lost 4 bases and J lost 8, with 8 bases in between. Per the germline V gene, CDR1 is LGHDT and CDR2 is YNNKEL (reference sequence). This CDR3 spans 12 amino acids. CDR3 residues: CASSPLSEKLFF. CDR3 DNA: TGTGCCAGCAGCCCTCTATCAGAAAAACTGTTTTTT.

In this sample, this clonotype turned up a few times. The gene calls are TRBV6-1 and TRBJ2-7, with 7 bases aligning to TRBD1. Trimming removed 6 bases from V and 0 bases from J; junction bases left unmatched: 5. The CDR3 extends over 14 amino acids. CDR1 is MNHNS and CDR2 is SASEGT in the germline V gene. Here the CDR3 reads CASRNWDSSYEQYF. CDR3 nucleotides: TGTGCCAGCAGAAATTGGGACAGCTCCTACGAGCAGTACTTC.

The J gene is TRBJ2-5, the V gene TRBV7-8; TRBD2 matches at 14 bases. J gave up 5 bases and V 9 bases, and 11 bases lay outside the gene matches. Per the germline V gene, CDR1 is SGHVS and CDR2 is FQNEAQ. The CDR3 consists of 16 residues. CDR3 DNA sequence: TGTGCCAGTAGTACGGGACTAGCGGGGGCAGGGGAGACCCAGTACTTC. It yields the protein CASSTGLAGAGETQYF.

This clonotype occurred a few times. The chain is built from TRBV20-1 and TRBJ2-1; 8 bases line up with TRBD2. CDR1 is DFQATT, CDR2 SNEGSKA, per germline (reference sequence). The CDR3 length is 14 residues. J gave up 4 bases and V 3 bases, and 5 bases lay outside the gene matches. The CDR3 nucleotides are TGCAGTGCTAGGTTAGCGGGGAAATACAATGAGCAGTTCTTC. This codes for CSARLAGKYNEQFF.

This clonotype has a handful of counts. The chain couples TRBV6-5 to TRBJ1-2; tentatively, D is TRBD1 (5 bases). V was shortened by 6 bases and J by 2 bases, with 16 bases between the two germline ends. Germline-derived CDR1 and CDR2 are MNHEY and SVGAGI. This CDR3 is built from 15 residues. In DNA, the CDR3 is TGTGCCAGCAGCTACCTCGACAGTGCCAACTATGGCTACACCTTC. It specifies CASSYLDSANYGYTF.

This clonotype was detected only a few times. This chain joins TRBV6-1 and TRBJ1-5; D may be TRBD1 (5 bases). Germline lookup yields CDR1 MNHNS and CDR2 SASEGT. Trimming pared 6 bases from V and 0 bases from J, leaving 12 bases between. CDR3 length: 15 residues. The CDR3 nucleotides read TGTGCCAGCAGCTCAGTAGGGGATAGCAATCAGCCCCAGCATTTT. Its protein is CASSSVGDSNQPQHF.

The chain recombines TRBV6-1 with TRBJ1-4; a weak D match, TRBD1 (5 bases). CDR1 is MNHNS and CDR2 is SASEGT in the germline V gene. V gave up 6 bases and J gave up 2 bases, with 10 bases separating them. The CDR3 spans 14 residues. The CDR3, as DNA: TGTGCCAGCAGATTGACAGTGACTAATGAAAAACTGTTTTTT. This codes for CASRLTVTNEKLFF.